This passage covers 6 T cell receptor beta chains from one sample sequenced in a study of T-cell memory formation after mild COVID-19. TCRdb itself ran the 5' RACE reads through MiXCR, one entry per CDR3 protein. This sample carries under 70,000 distinct CDR3 sequences, around 10% of them seen once, and the ten largest clones take approximately 1.1%. The source material was PBMCs or a T cell subset sorted from them (not recorded which). The receptors stem from a man aged 18 to 29 who had mild COVID-19 (a few samples of this study predate the infection). Cell type and time point are not known.

This clonotype was seen more than once but under ten times. The chain uses TRBV7-9 and TRBJ1-4; D unresolved. Germline CDR1 is SEHNR and CDR2 is FQNEAQ (reference sequence). The CDR3 contains 12 residues. V was cut by 3 bases and J by 6 bases, with 5 bases left in between. CDR3 region: CASSFADEKLFF. In nucleotides, the CDR3 is TGTGCCAGCAGCTTCGCGGATGAAAAACTGTTTTTT.

The chain employs TRBV5-5 and TRBJ1-4; D not certain. Germline V gives CDR1 SGHKS, CDR2 YYEKEE (reference sequence). The ends were cut back, 0 bases at V and 4 bases at J, with 7 bases in the middle. This CDR3 contains 14 residues. In DNA, the CDR3 is TGTGCCAGCAGCTTGGAGGCTGTTAATGAAAAACTGTTTTTT. It specifies CASSLEAVNEKLFF.

This clonotype was seen only a few times. The chain combines TRBV28 with TRBJ2-5, with 10 bases matching TRBD1. The CDR3 totals 13 residues. Trimming at V came to 8 bases and at J to 5 bases, leaving 5 bases not matched to a gene. Germline V gene lookup returns CDR1 MDHEN and CDR2 SYDVKM. The chain's CDR3 is CASAKGQGETQYF. In DNA form, the CDR3 reads TGTGCCAGCGCTAAGGGACAGGGGGAGACCCAGTACTTC.

CDR3 bases: TGCGCCAGCAGCCACAGGGGGTTCCAAGAGACCCAGTACTTC. It yields the protein CASSHRGFQETQYF. The chain links TRBV5-1 to TRBJ2-5; 8 nucleotides match TRBD1. Germline V gene data show CDR1 as SGHRS and CDR2 as YFSETQ. Trimming cost V 4 bases and J 1 base; bases outside gene matches: 3. The CDR3 length is 14 residues.

This clonotype has ten or more counts. The rearrangement joins TRBV27 to TRBJ1-6; D is unclear. CDR3 length: 10 amino acids. Per the germline V gene, CDR1 is MNHEY and CDR2 is SMNVEV (reference sequence). V shed 7 bases and J shed 8 bases, with 3 bases lying between them. CDR3 nucleotides: TGTGCCAGCACGGATTCACCCCTCCACTTT. Translation gives CASTDSPLHF.

This clonotype occurred a few times. A read error may account for a junction end that differs from germline. The chain links TRBV6-2 or TRBV6-3 to TRBJ2-5, with D maybe TRBD2 (6 bases). Germline V gene data show CDR1 as MNHEY and CDR2 as SVGEGT. The CDR3 consists of 12 residues. This CDR3 reads CASSPTRDLVKF. CDR3 in DNA: TGTGCCAGCAGTCCCACCCGGGACTTAGTGAAGTTC.